The 20 T cell receptor beta chains in this list originate from one sample, sequenced in a study of shared clonotypes between healthy human individuals. This table comes from immunoSEQ multiplex PCR, and its TCRdb copy is limited to in-frame clones, with some not included. This table has around 500,000 clones, roughly 78% appearing once. The sequenced material came from PBMCs. The receptor set was obtained from a woman in her thirties or forties in good health. Some clones in this sample may be carry-over from other donors' samples.

This clone has a single count. This chain connects TRBV30 to TRBJ2-2, with 15 bases identical to TRBD2. The junction had 9 bases not matched to a gene; V was cut back by 3 bases and J by 1 base. Germline CDR1 GTSNPN, CDR2 SVGIG (reference sequence). The CDR3 sequence is 19 residues long. CDR3 in DNA: TGTGCCTGGAGCCTAACGGGACTAGCGGGAGGAAAGAACACCGGGGAGCTGTTTTTT. It specifies CAWSLTGLAGGKNTGELFF.

The CDR3 here is CASSDSPSGYNEQFF. CDR3 in DNA: TGTGCCAGCTCAGATTCGCCTAGCGGCTACAATGAGCAGTTCTTC. V is TRBV18 and J is TRBJ2-1; 7 nucleotides agree with TRBD2. J gave up 3 bases and V 5 bases, and 7 bases lay outside the gene matches. Germline CDR1 reads KGHSH; CDR2 reads LQKENI. The CDR3 contains 15 residues. Looking up the rest from reference TRBV18 and TRBJ2-1 gives the full variable domain: NAGVMQNPRHLVRRRGQEARLRCSPMKGHSHVYWYRQLPEEGLKFMVYLQKENIIDESGMPKERFSAEFPKEGPSILRIQQVVRGDSAAYFCASSDSPSGYNEQFFGPGTRLTVL.

In its sample, this clone was seen a few times. J is TRBJ1-1 and V is TRBV6-1; 9 nucleotides agree with TRBD1. The CDR3 runs 16 residues. The germline CDR1 and CDR2 sequences are MNHNS and SASEGT. The V gene end was trimmed by 1 base and the J gene end by 4 bases; junction bases not matched to a gene: 7. The CDR3 is CASSEGTGDLATEAFF. The CDR3 DNA follows: TGTGCCAGCAGTGAAGGGACAGGGGATCTGGCCACTGAAGCTTTCTTT.

The V gene is TRBV25-1, the J gene TRBJ1-2; a possible D gene is TRBD1 (5 bases). CDR1 MGHDK and CDR2 SYGVNS come from the germline V gene. Trimming took off 4 bases at V and 4 bases at J, with 7 bases between the two ends. The CDR3 is 12 amino acids. DNA of the CDR3: TGTGCCAGCAGTGGGGACCCCTATGGCTACACCTTC. Translation gives CASSGDPYGYTF.

The chain couples TRBV5-1 to TRBJ2-2; either TRBD1 or TRBD2 may fit D (6 bases each). V was trimmed by 4 bases and J by 7 bases, leaving 20 bases between them. This CDR3 comprises 16 residues. Germline values: CDR1 SGHRS, CDR2 YFSETQ. In nucleotides, the CDR3 is TGCGCCAGCAGCCCACAGGGCGGGGCGGTAGGCGGGGAGCTGTTTTTT. Its translation is CASSPQGGAVGGELFF.

This clone was recorded a few times. This CDR3 is CASSRTGGVETQYF. The CDR3, as DNA: TGTGCCAGCAGCCGGACGGGCGGGGTAGAGACCCAGTACTTC. This sequence joins TRBV11-2 and TRBJ2-5; D is perhaps TRBD2 (6 bases). The length of the CDR3 is 14 residues. Germline lookup yields CDR1 SGHAT and CDR2 FQNNGV. V shed 5 bases and J shed 4 bases, with 14 bases lying between them. Combining the CDR3 with reference TRBV11-2 and TRBJ2-5 gives the whole variable domain EAGVAQSPRYKIIEKRQSVAFWCNPISGHATLYWYQQILGQGPKLLIQFQNNGVVDDSQLPKDRFSAERLKGVDSTLKIQPAKLEDSAVYLCASSRTGGVETQYFGPGTRLLVL.

V and J are TRBV28 and TRBJ2-7, with 9 bases fitting TRBD1. CDR1 and CDR2 (germline): MDHEN, SYDVKM. This CDR3 contains 16 residues. J gave up 2 bases and V 6 bases, and 11 bases lay outside the gene matches. CDR3 sequence (DNA): TGTGCCAGCAGGATAACCCCCGGGACAGGGACCTACGAGCAGTACTTC. Translation gives CASRITPGTGTYEQYF.

As concerns this clone: This sample also contains other DNA sequences that code for the same CDR3. The chain has TRBV11-2 and TRBJ2-2; no definite D call. Trimming removed 0 bases at V and 6 bases at J, with 8 bases between. CDR1 is SGHAT and CDR2 is FQNNGV in the germline V gene. CDR3 length: 14 amino acids. The CDR3 DNA follows: TGTGCCAGCAGCTTAGAACGCGGCGCCGGGGAGCTGTTTTTT. Residues: CASSLERGAGELFF.

The chain uses TRBV30 and TRBJ1-1; tentative D call: TRBD1 (5 bases). V lost 0 bases, J lost 4 bases, and 12 bases lay in between. The CDR3 runs 14 residues. CDR1 is GTSNPN, CDR2 SVGIG, per germline (reference sequence). In nucleotides, the CDR3 is TGTGCCTGGAGTGTAGGGGAGGAGCTCACTGAAGCTTTCTTT. It codes for CAWSVGEELTEAFF. Using reference TRBV30 and TRBJ1-1 for the parts outside the CDR3, the full variable domain is SQTIHQWPATLVQPVGSPLSLECTVEGTSNPNLYWYRQAAGRGLQLLFYSVGIGQISSEVPQNLSASRPQDRQFILSSKKLLLSDSGFYLCAWSVGEELTEAFFGQGTRLTVV.

This rearrangement joins TRBV7-9 to TRBJ1-4; no clear D. The CDR3 runs 15 residues. V lost 4 bases, J lost 2 bases, and 11 bases lay in between. CDR1 is SEHNR and CDR2 is FQNEAQ in the germline V gene (reference sequence). The CDR3 loop is CASSSWGATNEKLFF. The CDR3 DNA sequence: TGTGCCAGCAGCTCTTGGGGTGCGACTAATGAAAAACTGTTTTTT.

This chain joins TRBV7-8 and TRBJ1-2, with 9 bases matching TRBD1. Germline assignment: CDR1 SGHVS and CDR2 FQNEAQ. V lost 0 bases and J lost 4; bases outside the gene matches: 3. This CDR3 has 15 amino acids. The CDR3, as DNA: TGTGCCAGCAGCTTAGCGGGACAGGGAAGCTATGGCTACACCTTC. This sequence encodes CASSLAGQGSYGYTF.

This clone was seen more than once but under ten times. V usage is TRBV7-9 and J usage is TRBJ1-1; possibly TRBD1 for D (5 bases). The CDR3 loop spans 15 amino acids. Trimming cost V 5 bases and J 4 bases, with 17 bases left between them. From germline, CDR1 is SEHNR and CDR2 FQNEAQ (reference sequence). The CDR3, as DNA: TGTGCCAGCAGCGCTGGGGTGGGGGTTGGCACTGAAGCTTTCTTT. Its protein product is CASSAGVGVGTEAFF.

In DNA, the CDR3 is TGCAGCGTTGAAGGGGCGGGGGCTAGCACAGATACGCAGTATTTT. Translated: CSVEGAGASTDTQYF. The rearrangement joins TRBV29-1 to TRBJ2-3; D possibly corresponds to TRBD2 (7 bases). The germline V gene has CDR1 SQVTM and CDR2 ANQGSEA. V lost 1 base and J lost 0, with 11 bases in between. This CDR3 contains 15 residues.

V gene TRBV9 combines with J gene TRBJ2-3; TRBD2 matches 11 bases. The germline gives CDR1 SGDLS, CDR2 YYNGEE. Losses at the gene ends were 4 bases for V and 6 bases for J; bases not matched to a gene: 4. The CDR3 covers 14 residues. CDR3 loop: CASSTSGSSDTQYF. CDR3 DNA sequence: TGTGCCAGCAGCACTAGCGGGAGTTCCGATACGCAGTATTTT.

The chain has TRBV5-1 and TRBJ2-3; TRBD2 agrees at 9 bases. Trimming took 0 bases from V and 1 from J; bases not matched to a gene: 3. In germline, CDR1 is SGHRS, CDR2 YFSETQ. The CDR3 is 16 amino acids. CDR3 in DNA: TGCGCCAGCAGCTTGGCCGGCGGGAGGGGCACAGATACGCAGTATTTT. Its translation: CASSLAGGRGTDTQYF.

This clone has just a few counts. The J gene is TRBJ1-5, the V gene TRBV9, with 8 bases lining up with TRBD1. With 3 bases clipped from V and 6 bases from J, the junction kept 8 bases outside the gene matches. Germline CDR1 is SGDLS and CDR2 is YYNGEE. The CDR3 spans 15 residues. The CDR3 DNA is TGTGCCAGCAGCGACGGGGGACAGGTGGCTCAGCCCCAGCATTTT. Protein product: CASSDGGQVAQPQHF.

This chain links TRBV7-2 with TRBJ1-2; 9 bases match TRBD1. The CDR3 contains 16 residues. Germline lookup yields CDR1 SGHTA and CDR2 FQGNSA. Trimming cost V 1 base and J 4 bases; bases outside gene matches: 7. CDR3 protein: CASSLGGGQGIYGYTF. CDR3 sequence (DNA): TGTGCCAGCAGCTTAGGGGGAGGACAGGGGATCTATGGCTACACCTTC.

This clone is a singleton in its sample. The CDR3 loop reads CASSLEAGGSADTQYF. The CDR3 coding sequence is TGTGCCAGCAGCTTGGAGGCGGGAGGGAGTGCAGATACGCAGTATTTT. The genes are TRBV5-4 and TRBJ2-3; 9 nucleotides align to TRBD2. This CDR3 region has 16 residues. Germline trimming cut 0 bases from V and 4 bases from J; bases unmatched to any gene: 6. From germline, CDR1 is SGHNT and CDR2 YYREEE (reference sequence). Together with reference TRBV5-4 and TRBJ2-3, the CDR3 gives the full variable domain: ETGVTQSPTHLIKTRGQQVTLRCSSQSGHNTVSWYQQALGQGPQFIFQYYREEENGRGNFPPRFSGLQFPNYSSELNVNALELDDSALYLCASSLEAGGSADTQYFGPGTRLTVL.

The chain links TRBV18 to TRBJ2-1, with 10 bases aligning to TRBD2. There are 14 residues in the CDR3. Germline trimming cut 0 bases from V and 15 bases from J; bases unmatched to any gene: 8. Germline V lookup: CDR1 KGHSH, CDR2 LQKENI. The CDR3, as DNA: TGTGCCAGCTCACCACCGAGCGGGAGGGCCTTGGTGTTCTTC. Translating it yields CASSPPSGRALVFF.

The CDR3 loop reads CASSPGTGGPKNIQYF. DNA for the CDR3: TGTGCCAGCAGCCCCGGGACGGGAGGTCCCAAAAACATTCAGTACTTC. J is TRBJ2-4 and V is TRBV11-3, with 7 bases lining up with TRBD2. Germline values: CDR1 SGHNT, CDR2 YENEEA. The CDR3 consists of 16 residues. J lost 2 bases, V lost 5 bases, and 9 bases had no gene match.